These T cell receptor beta chains were read from a single sample in a study of T cell repertoires in aging, cancer and after chemotherapy. From the multiplex PCR reads, TCRdb called clonotypes with MiXCR, one entry per CDR3 protein. The sample lists approximately 9,800 distinct CDR3 sequences; 30% to 45% were seen once. The material sequenced was blood. These receptors were taken from a human donor in good health. CDR3s include the opening cysteine and the closing phenylalanine or tryptophan. The order of the fields is D gene, J gene, clone size, V gene, CDR3 DNA, CDR3 protein. A D gene is named only where the DNA matches it firmly. A clone size is listed for some rows: how often the clone was seen (once, few, many), or a class if it is expanded.

TRBD2 TRBJ2-1 medium-sized TRBV19 TGTGCCAGTGCCGGGACTAGCGTGTACAATGAGCAGTTCTTC CASAGTSVYNEQFF
- TRBJ1-4 - TRBV6-5 TGTGCCAGCAGTTCGGAGAGGGAAAAACTGTTTTTT CASSSEREKLFF
TRBD1 TRBJ1-1 - TRBV5-6 TGTGCCAGCAGCTTGCGGACAGGGGTGAACACTGAAGCTTTCTTT CASSLRTGVNTEAFF
TRBD2 TRBJ2-3 - TRBV5-1 TGCGCCAGCAGCGTTAGCGGGAGGACAGATACGCAGTATTTT CASSVSGRTDTQYF
TRBD2 TRBJ2-2 - TRBV11-2 TGTGCCAGCAGCGTACTAGCGGGAGGGACCGGGGAGCTGTTTTTT CASSVLAGGTGELFF
TRBD1 TRBJ2-7 - TRBV7-9 TGTGCCAGCAGCCCCCCCGGGGGTAGGACAGGGGGCGCGAGGGAGCAGTACTTC CASSPPGGRTGGAREQYF
- TRBJ1-5 few TRBV5-6 TGTGCCAGCAGCTGGGGGACGGGGAATCAGCCCCAGCATTTT CASSWGTGNQPQHF
- TRBJ2-7 few TRBV18 TGTGCCAGCTCAGGGGAGGGGGCGTCCTACGAGCAGTACTTC CASSGEGASYEQYF
TRBD1 TRBJ2-2 - TRBV2 TGTGCCAGCAGTGATGAAGGGGGCTACACCGGGGAGCTGTTTTTT CASSDEGGYTGELFF
TRBD2 TRBJ2-2 few TRBV6-5 TGTGCCAGCAGTTACTCGCTGGCGACTAGCGGGAGGAAGGACACCGGGGAGCTGTTTTTT CASSYSLATSGRKDTGELFF
- TRBJ2-1 - TRBV12-3/TRBV12-4 TGTGCCAGCAGTTTAGATTCAGGGAATTGGAATGAGCAGTTCTTC CASSLDSGNWNEQFF
TRBD1 TRBJ2-3 - TRBV6-5 TGTGCCAGCAGTTACGAGGGGGCGCAGGCAGATACGCAGTATTTT CASSYEGAQADTQYF
TRBD2 TRBJ2-2 medium-sized TRBV5-4 TGTGCCAGCAGTGCCTCTAGCGGTCCATCCGTCACCGGGGAGCTGTTTTTT CASSASSGPSVTGELFF
TRBD1 TRBJ1-2 - TRBV7-2 TGTGCCAGCCTCAAGACAGGGTTGAGTGGCTACACCTTC CASLKTGLSGYTF
- TRBJ1-5 - TRBV6-5 TGTGCCAGCAAACTAGGGTATCAGCCCCAGCATTTT CASKLGYQPQHF
- TRBJ1-1 few TRBV12-3/TRBV12-4 TGTGCCAGCAGTTTTAAGGGGACTGAAGCTTTCTTT CASSFKGTEAFF
- TRBJ2-5 - TRBV7-2 TGTGCCAGCAGCTTCGAAGTCCAAGAGACCCAGTACTTC CASSFEVQETQYF
TRBD1 TRBJ2-5 - TRBV5-5 TGTGCCAGCAGTTCGAGGACAGGGGGCTGGGAGACCCAGTACTTC CASSSRTGGWETQYF
- TRBJ2-7 few TRBV6-5 TGTGCCAGCAGTTACTCGCAGAACAGAGTCTACGAGCAGTACTTC CASSYSQNRVYEQYF
- TRBJ2-5 few TRBV7-9 TGTGCCAGCAGCTTAGATTCAACTAGAGGTCTTGGAGAGACCCAGTACTTC CASSLDSTRGLGETQYF
- TRBJ2-1 few TRBV7-2 TGTGCCAGCAGCCTTCAGTACAATGAGCAGTTCTTC CASSLQYNEQFF
TRBD1 TRBJ2-7 few TRBV19 TGTGCCAGTAGTATTTTAAAGGGACAGGGGGCTTACGAGCAGTACTTC CASSILKGQGAYEQYF
- TRBJ1-2 few TRBV27 TGTGCCAGCAGGAGAGGGGGGAACTATGGCTACACCTTC CASRRGGNYGYTF
TRBD1 TRBJ1-2 - TRBV12-3/TRBV12-4 TGTGCCAGCGGTGGACAGGGTAGTTTCCCTTTGGATGGCTACACCTTC CASGGQGSFPLDGYTF
- TRBJ2-6 - TRBV5-6 TGTGCCAGCAGCTTGGAGGGGGGGAGGTCTGGGGCCAACGTCCTGACTTTC CASSLEGGRSGANVLTF
- TRBJ1-6 - TRBV6-5 TGTGCCAGCCGGGTGGGGCAGGGCAATTCACCCCTCCACTTT CASRVGQGNSPLHF